Presented here are 27 T cell receptor beta chains from one specimen sequenced in a study of identical twins. TCRdb fed the 5' RACE reads into MiXCR, producing one record per CDR3 protein. The sample records roughly 1,500,000 distinct CDR3 sequences, 25% to 35% being singletons. The sample taken for sequencing was cord blood. These receptors originate from a newborn girl in good health.

The V call is TRBV20-1, the J call TRBJ1-1; D is uncertain. Germline loops: CDR1 DFQATT, CDR2 SNEGSKA (reference sequence). The CDR3 covers 15 residues. Trimming removed 6 bases from V and 0 bases from J, with 17 bases in between. Written as DNA, the CDR3 is TGCAGTGCAGAATACAGTCTTCAAATGAACACTGAAGCTTTCTTT. Amino acids: CSAEYSLQMNTEAFF.

This clonotype was seen more than once but under ten times. This sequence joins TRBV9 and TRBJ1-2, with D maybe TRBD1 (6 bases). Germline CDR1 reads SGDLS; CDR2 reads YYNGEE. The CDR3 covers 15 residues. With 0 bases removed from V and 4 bases from J, the gap between germline ends came to 13 bases. CDR3 sequence: CASSVGYRGAYGYTF. CDR3 in DNA: TGTGCCAGCAGCGTAGGATATAGGGGGGCCTATGGCTACACCTTC. The whole variable domain, filled in from reference TRBV9 and TRBJ1-2, reads DSGVTQTPKHLITATGQRVTLRCSPRSGDLSVYWYQQSLDQGLQFLIQYYNGEERAKGNILERFSAQQFPDLHSELNLSSLELGDSALYFCASSVGYRGAYGYTFGSGTRLTVV.

This clonotype turned up a few times. The chain couples TRBV20-1 to TRBJ2-7, with D perhaps assigned TRBD1 or TRBD2 (5 bases each). With 6 bases removed from V and 1 base from J, the gap between germline ends came to 16 bases. The length of the CDR3 is 14 residues. Germline V lookup: CDR1 DFQATT, CDR2 SNEGSKA (reference sequence). CDR3 DNA: TGCAGTGCCAGGGATCGGGGTTTATCCTACGAGCAGTACTTC. This codes for CSARDRGLSYEQYF.

J is TRBJ2-5 and V is TRBV10-3; TRBD2 matches at 7 bases. Germline assignment: CDR1 ENHRY and CDR2 SYGVKD. V shed 3 bases, J shed 5 bases, and the junction held 9 bases outside the gene matches. The length of the CDR3 is 15 residues. Here the CDR3 reads CAISEEAGPRETQYF. The CDR3, as DNA: TGTGCCATCAGTGAAGAAGCGGGGCCTCGGGAGACCCAGTACTTC.

The chain carries TRBV6-2 or TRBV6-3 and TRBJ2-7; D not certain. With 1 base removed from V and 0 bases from J, the gap between germline ends came to 10 bases. The CDR3 has 15 residues. Germline V gene lookup returns CDR1 MNHEY and CDR2 SVGEGT. The chain's CDR3 is CASSYYSISSYEQYF. The CDR3 DNA follows: TGTGCCAGCAGTTACTACAGCATAAGCTCCTACGAGCAGTACTTC.

This clonotype was found a few times. In DNA form, the CDR3 reads TGTGCCACCAGCAGAGCGGCGAGCACAGATACGCAGTATTTT. Protein sequence: CATSRAASTDTQYF. V is TRBV12-3 or TRBV12-4 and J is TRBJ2-3; D might be TRBD2 (5 bases). V was shortened by 10 bases and J by 0 bases, with 14 bases between the two germline ends. The CDR3 is 14 amino acids.

The sample holds a few counts of this clonotype. V gene TRBV5-1 combines with J gene TRBJ2-1, with 9 bases fitting TRBD1. The CDR3 runs to 18 residues. Unmatched junction bases numbered 15, after V lost 1 base and J lost 7 bases. The germline gives CDR1 SGHRS, CDR2 YFSETQ. This CDR3 is CASSLPPFVQGALNEQFF. As DNA, the CDR3 is TGCGCCAGCAGCTTGCCTCCGTTCGTACAGGGGGCTTTAAATGAGCAGTTCTTC. Filled out from reference TRBV5-1 and TRBJ2-1, the complete variable domain reads KAGVTQTPRYLIKTRGQQVTLSCSPISGHRSVSWYQQTPGQGLQFLFEYFSETQRNKGNFPGRFSGRQFSNSRSEMNVSTLELGDSALYLCASSLPPFVQGALNEQFFGPGTRLTVL.

This clonotype was counted only a few times. The chain joins TRBV28 to TRBJ1-1; 9 nucleotides line up with TRBD1. Losses at the gene ends were 5 bases for V and 6 bases for J; bases not matched to a gene: 7. The CDR3 sequence is 14 residues long. The germline V gene encodes CDR1 MDHEN and CDR2 SYDVKM. DNA for the CDR3: TGTGCCAGCAGTCGAGCCCGGACAGGGGCTGAAGCTTTCTTT. This gives the protein CASSRARTGAEAFF.

A few counts support this clonotype. The gene calls are TRBV6-1 and TRBJ2-1, with 7 bases identical to TRBD2. Germline assignment: CDR1 MNHNS and CDR2 SASEGT. Trimming took 7 bases from V and 4 from J; bases not matched to a gene: 16. The length of the CDR3 is 17 residues. The CDR3 DNA reads as TGTGCCAGCACCCGACCGACTAGCCCCGCCGGATACAATGAGCAGTTCTTC. It specifies CASTRPTSPAGYNEQFF.

The J gene is TRBJ1-4, the V gene TRBV18; D might be TRBD1 (5 bases). V was cut by 1 base and J by 11 bases, with 11 bases left in between. The germline V gene encodes CDR1 KGHSH and CDR2 LQKENI. This CDR3 has 13 residues. This CDR3 is CASSPRGEEKLFF. The CDR3 region has the DNA TGTGCCAGCTCACCACGAGGGGAGGAGAAACTGTTTTTT.

This clonotype was recorded many times. The chain has TRBV7-2 and TRBJ2-4; no firm D call. Germline lookup yields CDR1 SGHTA and CDR2 FQGNSA. Trimming stripped 2 bases from V and 3 bases from J, with 5 bases between. The CDR3 is 13 amino acids. The CDR3: CASSLSSKNIQYF. The CDR3 DNA reads as TGTGCCAGCAGCTTATCCAGCAAAAACATTCAGTACTTC.

This clonotype has a handful of counts. The rearrangement links TRBV7-2 to TRBJ2-7; 9 positions agree with TRBD2. The CDR3 is 14 residues long. Trimming removed 6 bases from V and 2 bases from J; junction bases left unmatched: 5. Germline CDR1 SGHTA, CDR2 FQGNSA. The CDR3 sequence: CASRIAGATYEQYF. The CDR3 DNA reads as TGTGCCAGCAGAATAGCGGGAGCAACCTACGAGCAGTACTTC.

The V call is TRBV20-1, the J call TRBJ2-5; 7 nucleotides line up with TRBD1. Trimming took 6 bases from V and 11 from J; bases not matched to a gene: 15. The CDR3 loop spans 13 amino acids. Germline V lookup: CDR1 DFQATT, CDR2 SNEGSKA (reference sequence). The CDR3 here is CSAVGQPGNEQYF. The CDR3, as DNA: TGCAGTGCAGTGGGACAGCCCGGCAATGAGCAGTACTTC.

The chain has TRBV21-1 and TRBJ2-1; whether TRBD1, the table's D call, matches the DNA was not checked. The J call is doubtful: the DNA matches TRBJ2-7 better. TRBV21-1 is a recognized pseudogene. This CDR3 is 16 amino acids long. CDR3 coding DNA: TGTGCCAGCAGCCCCTCAGGGGGCCCCCTGGACAATGAGCAGTACTTC. Translating it yields CASSPSGGPLDNEQYF.

The V gene is TRBV11-2, the J gene TRBJ2-1, with D perhaps matching TRBD1 (6 bases). The germline V gene has CDR1 SGHAT and CDR2 FQNNGV. Trimming took off 1 base at V and 7 bases at J, with 14 bases between the two ends. The CDR3 totals 15 residues. The CDR3 DNA follows: TGTGCCAGCAGCTTAGGCGTTCCTAGGGGGAATGAGCAGTTCTTC. It is translated as CASSLGVPRGNEQFF. The full variable domain, completed using reference TRBV11-2 and TRBJ2-1, is EAGVAQSPRYKIIEKRQSVAFWCNPISGHATLYWYQQILGQGPKLLIQFQNNGVVDDSQLPKDRFSAERLKGVDSTLKIQPAKLEDSAVYLCASSLGVPRGNEQFFGPGTRLTVL.

J is TRBJ1-4 and V is TRBV12-3 or TRBV12-4, with D unresolved. V gave up 6 bases and J gave up 0 bases, with 8 bases separating them. The CDR3 runs to 14 residues. CDR3: CASSGDATNEKLFF. CDR3 coding DNA: TGTGCCAGCAGCGGGGATGCAACTAATGAAAAACTGTTTTTT.

In this sample, this clonotype turned up a few times. The gene calls are TRBV24-1 and TRBJ2-1; D is possibly TRBD1 or TRBD2 (5 bases each). The end of the DNA is better explained by TRBJ2-7, so the J call may be wrong. CDR1 and CDR2 (germline): KGHDR, SFDVKD. CDR3 length: 16 residues. CDR3 nucleotides: TGTGCCCCGCCGGGGACGGGATCGAGCTCCTACAATGAGCAGTACTTC. It yields the protein CAPPGTGSSSYNEQYF.

V is TRBV9 and J is TRBJ1-1, with D maybe TRBD1 (5 bases). Germline V gene data show CDR1 as SGDLS and CDR2 as YYNGEE. Trimming removed 0 bases at V and 0 bases at J, with 9 bases between. The CDR3 has 15 amino acids. CDR3 region: CASSVDWGMNTEAFF. In DNA form, the CDR3 reads TGTGCCAGCAGCGTAGATTGGGGGATGAACACTGAAGCTTTCTTT.

The table lists this clonotype with a few counts. The chain has TRBV20-1 and TRBJ1-2, with D possibly matching TRBD1 (6 bases). Germline CDR1 reads DFQATT; CDR2 reads SNEGSKA (reference sequence). The CDR3 is 15 residues long. V gave up 3 bases and J gave up 0 bases, with 14 bases separating them. CDR3 sequence (DNA): TGCAGTGCTAGTCCCACAACAGGGACTAACTATGGCTACACCTTC. This encodes CSASPTTGTNYGYTF.

This clonotype was observed a handful of times. V is TRBV3-1 and J is TRBJ1-6; D is uncertain. Trimming took 0 bases from V and 10 from J, leaving 4 bases between them. The CDR3 runs to 12 residues. Per the germline V gene, CDR1 is LGHDT and CDR2 is YNNKEL (reference sequence). The CDR3 loop is CASSQEVSPLHF. CDR3 bases: TGTGCCAGCAGCCAAGAAGTATCACCCCTCCACTTT.

The gene calls are TRBV27 and TRBJ2-4, with TRBD2 identical over 9 bases. The tail of the sequence fits TRBJ2-7 better, so the J call may be wrong. Germline V CDR1 and CDR2: MNHEY, SMNVEV (reference sequence). The CDR3 is 15 amino acids. The DNA of the CDR3 is TGTGCCAGCAGTTCAGGGTCTAGCGGGACCTACGAGCAGTACTTC. Protein sequence: CASSSGSSGTYEQYF.

This clonotype appeared a few times. The chain uses TRBV24-1 and TRBJ2-3, with D perhaps TRBD2 (5 bases). Germline V lookup: CDR1 KGHDR, CDR2 SFDVKD. The CDR3 length is 17 residues. The germline V and J ends were trimmed by 7 bases and 2 bases, with 21 bases remaining between them. CDR3 loop: CATSPPPSTGSTDTQYF. Here the CDR3 DNA reads TGTGCCACCAGCCCACCCCCATCCACGGGATCCACAGATACGCAGTATTTT.

The chain has TRBV6-1 and TRBJ2-3; TRBD2 might be the D (5 bases). The CDR3 runs 18 residues. The V and J ends lost 6 bases and 0 bases respectively, with 22 bases between them. The germline V gene has CDR1 MNHNS and CDR2 SASEGT. The CDR3 sequence: CASRRTLSGRPSTDTQYF. The CDR3 region has the DNA TGTGCCAGCAGGCGAACGTTGTCGGGAAGACCTAGCACAGATACGCAGTATTTT.

The chain joins TRBV20-1 to TRBJ2-3; weak D call: TRBD2 (5 bases). V shed 3 bases and J shed 4 bases, with 14 bases lying between them. Germline assignment: CDR1 DFQATT and CDR2 SNEGSKA (reference sequence). The CDR3 is 14 amino acids. CDR3 residues: CSASNGVGSDTQYF. As DNA, the CDR3 is TGCAGTGCTAGTAACGGGGTTGGATCAGATACGCAGTATTTT.

The chain uses TRBV6-1 and TRBJ1-5; 8 nucleotides line up with TRBD1. Per germline, CDR1 MNHNS and CDR2 SASEGT. The CDR3 has 15 residues. The V segment lost 1 base and the J segment 5 bases; nucleotides outside the gene matches: 4. CDR3 coding DNA: TGTGCCAGCAGTGAAGGGCAGGGGGCCGATCAGCCCCAGCATTTT. Translating gives CASSEGQGADQPQHF.

This clonotype was picked up a small number of times. The CDR3: CSARFREETQYF. Here the CDR3 DNA reads TGCAGTGCTAGATTCCGGGAAGAGACCCAGTACTTC. The rearrangement uses TRBV20-1 and TRBJ2-5; D unclear. This CDR3 region has 12 residues. In germline, CDR1 is DFQATT, CDR2 SNEGSKA (reference sequence). V gave up 2 bases and J gave up 3 bases, with 7 bases separating them.

This clonotype showed up just a few times. The chain employs TRBV20-1 and TRBJ2-3; 9 bases line up with TRBD1. Germline trimming cut 0 bases from V and 0 bases from J; bases unmatched to any gene: 7. CDR3 length: 17 residues. In germline, CDR1 is DFQATT, CDR2 SNEGSKA (reference sequence). CDR3 amino acids: CSARDFQTGGSTDTQYF. In DNA form, the CDR3 reads TGCAGTGCTAGAGATTTCCAGACAGGGGGAAGCACAGATACGCAGTATTTT.